This TCR beta chain was obtained from a study of blood T cell repertoires in COVID-19. Authors' data handling: Amplification of reference gene primers was used by the study to estimate nucleated cell counts. TCRdb keeps only in-frame clones here, not all; method: immunoSEQ multiplex PCR. The DNA was the basis for D and trimming; V, J and clone size are from that table. Of 88,000 or so clones detected, roughly 80% appear once; the ten largest clones hold roughly 11%. CDR1 and CDR2 from the germline V gene are MRHNA and SNTAGT. V shed 11 bases, J shed 4 bases, and the junction held 4 bases outside the gene matches. CDR3 length: 12 residues.

The chain joins TRBV6-4 to TRBJ1-4, with 7 bases matching TRBD1. The source of this sequence is a human donor in a cohort sampled during active COVID-19. Specimen: peripheral blood. CDR3 nucleotide sequence: TGTGCCGGACAGGTATTTAATGAAAAACTGTTTTTT. Amino acid sequence: CAGQVFNEKLFF.